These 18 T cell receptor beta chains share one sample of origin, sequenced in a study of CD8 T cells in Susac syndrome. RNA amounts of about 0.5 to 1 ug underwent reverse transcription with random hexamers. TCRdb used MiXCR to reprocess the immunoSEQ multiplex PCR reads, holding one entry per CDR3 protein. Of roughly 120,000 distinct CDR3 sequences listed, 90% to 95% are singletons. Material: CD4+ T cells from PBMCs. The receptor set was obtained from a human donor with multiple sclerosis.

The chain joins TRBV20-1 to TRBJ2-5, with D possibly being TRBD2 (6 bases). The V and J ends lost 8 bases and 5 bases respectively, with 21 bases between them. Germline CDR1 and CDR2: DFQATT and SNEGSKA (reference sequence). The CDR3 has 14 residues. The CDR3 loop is CSSLRGWPQETQYF. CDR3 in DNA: TGCAGTTCCTTGCGGGGTTGGCCGCAGGAGACCCAGTACTTC.

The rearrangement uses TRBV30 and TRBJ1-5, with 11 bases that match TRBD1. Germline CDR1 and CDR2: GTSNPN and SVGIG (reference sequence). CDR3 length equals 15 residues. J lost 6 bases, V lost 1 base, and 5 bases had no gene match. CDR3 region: CAWSADRGRGQPQHF. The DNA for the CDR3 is TGTGCCTGGAGTGCGGACAGGGGGCGCGGTCAGCCCCAGCATTTT.

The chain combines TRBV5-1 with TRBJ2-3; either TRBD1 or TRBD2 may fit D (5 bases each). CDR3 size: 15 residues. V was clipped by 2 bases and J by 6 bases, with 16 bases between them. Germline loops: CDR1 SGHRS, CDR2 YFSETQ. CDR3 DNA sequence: TGCGCCAGCAGCTTACCGGGACGACAGAGGGATACGCAGTATTTT. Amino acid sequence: CASSLPGRQRDTQYF. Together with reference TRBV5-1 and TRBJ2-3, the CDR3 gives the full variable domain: KAGVTQTPRYLIKTRGQQVTLSCSPISGHRSVSWYQQTPGQGLQFLFEYFSETQRNKGNFPGRFSGRQFSNSRSEMNVSTLELGDSALYLCASSLPGRQRDTQYFGPGTRLTVL.

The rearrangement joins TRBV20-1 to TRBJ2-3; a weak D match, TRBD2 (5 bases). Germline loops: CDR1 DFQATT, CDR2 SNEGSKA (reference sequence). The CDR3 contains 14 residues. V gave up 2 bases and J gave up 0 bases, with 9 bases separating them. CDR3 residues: CSARSDWSTDTQYF. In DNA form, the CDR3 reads TGCAGTGCTAGATCGGACTGGAGCACAGATACGCAGTATTTT.

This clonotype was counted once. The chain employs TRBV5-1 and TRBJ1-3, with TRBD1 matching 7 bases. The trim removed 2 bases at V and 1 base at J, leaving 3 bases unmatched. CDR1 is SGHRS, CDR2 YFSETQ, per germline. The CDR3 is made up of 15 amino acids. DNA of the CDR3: TGCGCCAGCAGCTTCGACAGGGCTTCTGGAAACACCATATATTTT. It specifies CASSFDRASGNTIYF.

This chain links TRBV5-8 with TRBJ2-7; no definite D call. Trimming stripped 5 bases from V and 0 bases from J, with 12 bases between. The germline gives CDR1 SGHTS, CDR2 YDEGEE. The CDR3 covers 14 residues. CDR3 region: CASRGRRSSYEQYF. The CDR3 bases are TGTGCCAGCAGGGGCAGGCGGAGCTCCTACGAGCAGTACTTC.

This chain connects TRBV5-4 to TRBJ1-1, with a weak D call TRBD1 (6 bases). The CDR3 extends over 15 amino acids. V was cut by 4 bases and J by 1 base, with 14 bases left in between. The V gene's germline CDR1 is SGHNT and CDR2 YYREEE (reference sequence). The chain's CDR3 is CASSPGPGQNTEAFF. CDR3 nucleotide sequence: TGTGCCAGCAGCCCTGGACCGGGACAGAACACTGAAGCTTTCTTT.

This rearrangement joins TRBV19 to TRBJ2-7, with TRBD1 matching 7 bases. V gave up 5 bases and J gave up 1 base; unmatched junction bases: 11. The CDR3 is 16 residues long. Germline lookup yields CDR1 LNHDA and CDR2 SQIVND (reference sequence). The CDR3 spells CASSRRSGQQSYEQYF. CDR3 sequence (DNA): TGTGCCAGTAGTCGGCGATCGGGACAGCAATCCTACGAGCAGTACTTC.

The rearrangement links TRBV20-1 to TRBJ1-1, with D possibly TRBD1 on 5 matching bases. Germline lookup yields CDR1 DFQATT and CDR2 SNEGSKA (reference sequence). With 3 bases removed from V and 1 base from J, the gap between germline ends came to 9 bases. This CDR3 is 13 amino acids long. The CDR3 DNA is TGCAGTGCTAGCCCGGGGCGGAACACTGAAGCTTTCTTT. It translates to CSASPGRNTEAFF.

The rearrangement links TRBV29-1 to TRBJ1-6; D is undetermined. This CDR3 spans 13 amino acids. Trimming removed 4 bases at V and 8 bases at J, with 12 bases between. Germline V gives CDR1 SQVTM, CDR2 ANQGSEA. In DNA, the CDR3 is TGCAGCGTTGTTGTTGGGATCGATTCACCCCTCCACTTT. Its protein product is CSVVVGIDSPLHF.

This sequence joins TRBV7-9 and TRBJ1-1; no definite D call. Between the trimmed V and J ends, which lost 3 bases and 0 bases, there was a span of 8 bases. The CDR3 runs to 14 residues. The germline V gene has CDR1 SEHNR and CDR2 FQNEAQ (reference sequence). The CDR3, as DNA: TGTGCCAGCAGCTTCCTTGGCGTGAACACTGAAGCTTTCTTT. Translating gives CASSFLGVNTEAFF.

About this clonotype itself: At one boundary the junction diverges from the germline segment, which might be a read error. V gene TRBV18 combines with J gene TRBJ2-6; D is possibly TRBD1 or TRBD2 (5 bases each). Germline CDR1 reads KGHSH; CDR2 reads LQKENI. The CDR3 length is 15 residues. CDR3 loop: CASSPGTSGANVLIF. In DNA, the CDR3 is TGTGCCAGCTCACCGGGGACCTCTGGGGCCAACGTCCTGATTTTC.

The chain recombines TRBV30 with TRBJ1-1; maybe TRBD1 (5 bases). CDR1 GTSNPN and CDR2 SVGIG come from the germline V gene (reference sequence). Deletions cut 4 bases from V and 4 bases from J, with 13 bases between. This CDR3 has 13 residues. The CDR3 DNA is TGTGCCTGGAATCCGACAGAATTCACTGAAGCTTTCTTT. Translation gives CAWNPTEFTEAFF. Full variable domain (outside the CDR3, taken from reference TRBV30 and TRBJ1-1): SQTIHQWPATLVQPVGSPLSLECTVEGTSNPNLYWYRQAAGRGLQLLFYSVGIGQISSEVPQNLSASRPQDRQFILSSKKLLLSDSGFYLCAWNPTEFTEAFFGQGTRLTVV.

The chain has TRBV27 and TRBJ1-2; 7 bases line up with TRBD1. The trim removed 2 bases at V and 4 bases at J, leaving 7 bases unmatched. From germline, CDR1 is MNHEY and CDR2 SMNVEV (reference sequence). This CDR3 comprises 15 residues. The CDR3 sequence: CASSLKGALGYGYTF. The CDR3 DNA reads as TGTGCCAGCAGTTTAAAGGGGGCGCTGGGCTATGGCTACACCTTC.

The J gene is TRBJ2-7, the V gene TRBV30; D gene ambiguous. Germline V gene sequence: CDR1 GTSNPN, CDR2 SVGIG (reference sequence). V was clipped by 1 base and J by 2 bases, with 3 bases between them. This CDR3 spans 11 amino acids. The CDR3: CAWSGTYEQYF. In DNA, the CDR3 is TGTGCCTGGAGTGGGACCTACGAGCAGTACTTC.

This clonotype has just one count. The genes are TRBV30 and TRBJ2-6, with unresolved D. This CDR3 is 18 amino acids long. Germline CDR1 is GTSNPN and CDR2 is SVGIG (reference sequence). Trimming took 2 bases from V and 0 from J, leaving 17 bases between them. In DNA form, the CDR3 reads TGTGCCTGGAGTTTTCTCCTGAGTGGCCGCTCTGGGGCCAACGTCCTGACTTTC. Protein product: CAWSFLLSGRSGANVLTF.

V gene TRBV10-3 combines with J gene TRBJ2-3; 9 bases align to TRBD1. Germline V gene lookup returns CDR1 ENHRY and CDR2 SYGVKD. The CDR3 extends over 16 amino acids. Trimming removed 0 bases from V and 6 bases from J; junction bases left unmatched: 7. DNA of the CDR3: TGTGCCATCAGTGAGTCGAAAACAGGGGGCGGCGATACGCAGTATTTT. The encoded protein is CAISESKTGGGDTQYF.

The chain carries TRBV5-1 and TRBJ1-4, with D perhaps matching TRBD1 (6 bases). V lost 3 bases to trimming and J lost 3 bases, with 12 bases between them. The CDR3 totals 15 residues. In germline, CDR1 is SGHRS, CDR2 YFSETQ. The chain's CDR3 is CASSSMGAANEKLFF. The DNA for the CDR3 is TGCGCCAGCAGCTCAATGGGGGCAGCTAATGAAAAACTGTTTTTT.